This entry features one TCR beta chain sequence. Its target is unknown. The PCR had 60 Vbeta and 13 Jbeta primers. Clones were sequenced by immunoSEQ multiplex PCR, and TCRdb holds only the in-frame ones, with some missing. The sample holds 150,000 to 200,000 clones, around 81% seen once. The record originates from a study of cytomegalovirus exposure and HLA in healthy donors. Trimming cost V 0 bases and J 0 bases; bases outside gene matches: 7. Germline assignment: CDR1 ENHRY and CDR2 SYGVKD. The CDR3 contains 17 residues. Overall study results and limits: A link between a missense DCLRE1C variant and TCR beta V- and J-gene trimming emerged from a later analysis.

This chain joins TRBV10-3 and TRBJ1-1; TRBD1 matches at 7 bases. Material for sequencing was PBMCs. The sequence was collected from a man between 18 and 29 years old in good health and CMV-seronegative. CDR3 bases: TGTGCCATCAGTGAGTCAACGGACAGGCTGATGAACACTGAAGCTTTCTTT. Amino acids: CAISESTDRLMNTEAFF.